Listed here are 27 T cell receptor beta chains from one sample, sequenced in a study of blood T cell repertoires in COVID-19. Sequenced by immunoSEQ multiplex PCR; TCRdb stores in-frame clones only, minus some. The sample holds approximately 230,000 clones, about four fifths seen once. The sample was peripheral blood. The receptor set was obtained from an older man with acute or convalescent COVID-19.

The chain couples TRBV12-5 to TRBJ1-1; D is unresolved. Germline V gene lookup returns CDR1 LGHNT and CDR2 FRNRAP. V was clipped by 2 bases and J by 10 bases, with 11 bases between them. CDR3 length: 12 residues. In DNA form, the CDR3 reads TGTGCTAGTGGTTTGTCCTTTAGAGGAGCTTTCTTT. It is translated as CASGLSFRGAFF. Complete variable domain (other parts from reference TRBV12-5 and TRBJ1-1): DARVTQTPRHKVTEMGQEVTMRCQPILGHNTVFWYRQTMMQGLELLAYFRNRAPLDDSGMPKDRFSAEMPDATLATLKIQPSEPRDSAVYFCASGLSFRGAFFGQGTRLTVV.

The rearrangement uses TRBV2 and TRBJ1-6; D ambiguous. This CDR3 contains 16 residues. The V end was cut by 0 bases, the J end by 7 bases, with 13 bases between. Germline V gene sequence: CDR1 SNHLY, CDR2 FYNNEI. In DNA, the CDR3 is TGTGCCAGCAGTGAAGCTGGGAGACTGCTAAATTCACCCCTCCACTTT. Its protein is CASSEAGRLLNSPLHF.

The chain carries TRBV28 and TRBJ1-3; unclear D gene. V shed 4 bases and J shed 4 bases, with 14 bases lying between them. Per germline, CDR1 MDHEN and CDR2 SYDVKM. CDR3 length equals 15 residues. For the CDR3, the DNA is TGTGCCAGCAGTTCCCTGATTCCGAGCGGAAACACCATATATTTT. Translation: CASSSLIPSGNTIYF.

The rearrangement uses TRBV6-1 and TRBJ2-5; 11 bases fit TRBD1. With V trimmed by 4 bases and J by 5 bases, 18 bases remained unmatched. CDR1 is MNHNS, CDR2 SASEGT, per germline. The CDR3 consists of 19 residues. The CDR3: CASSGDPLRTGGLRETQYF. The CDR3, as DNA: TGTGCCAGCAGTGGAGACCCACTTCGGACAGGGGGCTTGCGGGAGACCCAGTACTTC.

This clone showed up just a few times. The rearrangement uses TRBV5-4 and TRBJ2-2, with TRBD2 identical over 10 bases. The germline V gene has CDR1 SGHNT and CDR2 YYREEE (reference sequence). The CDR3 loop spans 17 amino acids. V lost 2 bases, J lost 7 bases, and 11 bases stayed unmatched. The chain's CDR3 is CASSFSSGGAQGGELFF. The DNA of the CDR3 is TGTGCCAGCAGCTTTTCCAGCGGGGGGGCCCAGGGCGGGGAGCTGTTTTTT.

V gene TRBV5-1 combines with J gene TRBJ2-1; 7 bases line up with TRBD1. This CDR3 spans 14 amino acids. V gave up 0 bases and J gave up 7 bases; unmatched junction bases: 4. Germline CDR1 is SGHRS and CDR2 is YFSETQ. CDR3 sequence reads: CASSLGQGWNEQFF. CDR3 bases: TGCGCCAGCAGCTTGGGACAGGGCTGGAATGAGCAGTTCTTC. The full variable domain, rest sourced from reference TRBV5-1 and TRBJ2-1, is KAGVTQTPRYLIKTRGQQVTLSCSPISGHRSVSWYQQTPGQGLQFLFEYFSETQRNKGNFPGRFSGRQFSNSRSEMNVSTLELGDSALYLCASSLGQGWNEQFFGPGTRLTVL.

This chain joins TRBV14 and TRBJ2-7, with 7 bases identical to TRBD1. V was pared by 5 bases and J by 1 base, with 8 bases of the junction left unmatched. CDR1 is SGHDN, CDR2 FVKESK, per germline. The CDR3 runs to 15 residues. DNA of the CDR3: TGTGCCAGCAGCTTTAGACAGGGCGCTTCCTACGAGCAGTACTTC. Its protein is CASSFRQGASYEQYF.

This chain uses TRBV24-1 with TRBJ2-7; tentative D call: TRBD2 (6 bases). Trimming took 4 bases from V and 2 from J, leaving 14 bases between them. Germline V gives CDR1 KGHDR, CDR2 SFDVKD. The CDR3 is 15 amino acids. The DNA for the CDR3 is TGTGCCACCAGTGACCCCCGGACTACAACCTACGAGCAGTACTTC. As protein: CATSDPRTTTYEQYF.

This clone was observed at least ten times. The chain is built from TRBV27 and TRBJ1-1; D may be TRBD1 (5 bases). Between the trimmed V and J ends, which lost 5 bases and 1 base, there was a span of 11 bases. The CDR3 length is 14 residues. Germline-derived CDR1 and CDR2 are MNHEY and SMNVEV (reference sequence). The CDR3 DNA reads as TGTGCCAGCAGTCCGGGACTCCAGAACACTGAAGCTTTCTTT. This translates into CASSPGLQNTEAFF.

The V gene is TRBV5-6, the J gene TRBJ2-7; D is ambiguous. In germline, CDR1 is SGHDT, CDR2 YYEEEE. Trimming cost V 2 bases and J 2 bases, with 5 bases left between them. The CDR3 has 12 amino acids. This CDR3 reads CASSFQAYEQYF. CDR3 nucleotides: TGTGCCAGCAGCTTTCAGGCCTACGAGCAGTACTTC.

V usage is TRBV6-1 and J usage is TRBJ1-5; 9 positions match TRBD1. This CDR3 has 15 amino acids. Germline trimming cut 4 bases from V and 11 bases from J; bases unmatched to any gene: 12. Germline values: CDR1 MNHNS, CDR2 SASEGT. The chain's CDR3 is CASSAAGTGRLAQHF. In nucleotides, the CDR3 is TGTGCCAGCAGTGCAGCCGGGACAGGGCGTTTGGCCCAGCATTTT.

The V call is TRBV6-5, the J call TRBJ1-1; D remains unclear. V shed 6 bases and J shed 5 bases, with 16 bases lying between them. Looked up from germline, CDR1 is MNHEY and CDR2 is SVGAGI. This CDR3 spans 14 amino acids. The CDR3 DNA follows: TGTGCCAGCAGGCCATTCCGTGGAGGGACTGAAGCTTTCTTT. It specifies CASRPFRGGTEAFF.

The chain's CDR3 is CASSLSPTGQNNSPLHF. The CDR3 region has the DNA TGCGCCAGCAGCTTGTCTCCGACGGGACAGAATAATTCACCCCTCCACTTT. The chain has TRBV5-1 and TRBJ1-6; 7 bases are a match to TRBD1. The CDR3 runs 17 residues. CDR1 and CDR2 from the germline V gene are SGHRS and YFSETQ. Trimming at V came to 1 base and at J to 5 bases, leaving 9 bases not matched to a gene.

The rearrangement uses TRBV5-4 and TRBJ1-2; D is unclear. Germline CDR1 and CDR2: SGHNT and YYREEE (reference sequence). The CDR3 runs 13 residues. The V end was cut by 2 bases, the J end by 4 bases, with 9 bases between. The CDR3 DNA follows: TGTGCCAGCAGCTTACCGGGGAGCTATGGCTACACCTTC. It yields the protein CASSLPGSYGYTF.

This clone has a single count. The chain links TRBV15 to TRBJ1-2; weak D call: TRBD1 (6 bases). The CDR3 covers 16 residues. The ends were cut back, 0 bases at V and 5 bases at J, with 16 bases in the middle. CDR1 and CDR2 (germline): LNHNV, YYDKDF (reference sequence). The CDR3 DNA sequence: TGTGCCACCAGCAGAGATTTACTCAGGACAGATTATGGCTACACCTTC. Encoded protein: CATSRDLLRTDYGYTF.

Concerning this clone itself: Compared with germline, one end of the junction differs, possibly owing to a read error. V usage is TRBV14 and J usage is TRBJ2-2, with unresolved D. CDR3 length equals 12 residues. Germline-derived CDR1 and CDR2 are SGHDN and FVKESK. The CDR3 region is CASSQNIGELFF. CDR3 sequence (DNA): TGTGCCAGCAGCCAAAACATCGGGGAGCTGTTTTTT.

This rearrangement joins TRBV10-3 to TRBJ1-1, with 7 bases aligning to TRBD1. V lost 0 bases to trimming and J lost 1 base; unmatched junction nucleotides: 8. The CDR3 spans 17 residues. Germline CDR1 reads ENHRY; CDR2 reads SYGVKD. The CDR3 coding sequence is TGTGCCATCAGTGAGTCGGGACAGAGCAGACGGAACACTGAAGCTTTCTTT. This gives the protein CAISESGQSRRNTEAFF.

Written as DNA, the CDR3 is TGTGCCAGCAGTGTTGGGACAGGGTTTGTGGGTAACTATGGCTACACCTTC. Translation: CASSVGTGFVGNYGYTF. V is TRBV25-1 and J is TRBJ1-2; 9 nucleotides agree with TRBD1. Germline V gene lookup returns CDR1 MGHDK and CDR2 SYGVNS. This CDR3 region has 17 residues. With V trimmed by 4 bases and J by 1 base, 10 bases remained unmatched.

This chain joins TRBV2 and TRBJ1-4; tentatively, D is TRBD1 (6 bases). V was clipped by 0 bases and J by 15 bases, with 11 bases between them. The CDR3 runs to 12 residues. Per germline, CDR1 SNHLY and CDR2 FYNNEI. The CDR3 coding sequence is TGTGCCAGCAGTGAAGCTGGACAGTCTGTGTTTTTT. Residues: CASSEAGQSVFF.

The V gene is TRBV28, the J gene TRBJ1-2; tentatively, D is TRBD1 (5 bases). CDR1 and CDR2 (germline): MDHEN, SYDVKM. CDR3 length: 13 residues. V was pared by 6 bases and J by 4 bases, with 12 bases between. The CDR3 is CASSAGGGYGYTF. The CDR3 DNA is TGTGCCAGCAGCGCGGGGGGGGGCTATGGCTACACCTTC.

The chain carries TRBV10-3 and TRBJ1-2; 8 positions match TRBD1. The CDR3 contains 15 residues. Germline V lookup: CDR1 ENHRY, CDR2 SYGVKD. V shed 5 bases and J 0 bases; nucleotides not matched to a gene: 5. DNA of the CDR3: TGTGCCATCAGTCCCGGACAGGGAACTAACTATGGCTACACCTTC. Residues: CAISPGQGTNYGYTF.

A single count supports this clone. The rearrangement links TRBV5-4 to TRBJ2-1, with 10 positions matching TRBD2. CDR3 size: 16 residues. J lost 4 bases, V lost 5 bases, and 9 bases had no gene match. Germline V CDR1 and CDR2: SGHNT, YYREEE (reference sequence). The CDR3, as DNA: TGTGCCAGCAGGACCCCGACTAGCGGGTTGTACAATGAGCAGTTCTTC. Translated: CASRTPTSGLYNEQFF. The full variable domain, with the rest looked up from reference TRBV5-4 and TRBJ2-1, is ETGVTQSPTHLIKTRGQQVTLRCSSQSGHNTVSWYQQALGQGPQFIFQYYREEENGRGNFPPRFSGLQFPNYSSELNVNALELDDSALYLCASRTPTSGLYNEQFFGPGTRLTVL.

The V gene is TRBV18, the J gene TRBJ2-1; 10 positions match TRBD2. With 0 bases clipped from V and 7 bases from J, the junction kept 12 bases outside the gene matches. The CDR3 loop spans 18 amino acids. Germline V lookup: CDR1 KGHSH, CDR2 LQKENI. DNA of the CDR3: TGTGCCAGCTCACCACCGACGGGCAGTAGCGGGGGGAAAAATGAGCAGTTCTTC. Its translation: CASSPPTGSSGGKNEQFF.

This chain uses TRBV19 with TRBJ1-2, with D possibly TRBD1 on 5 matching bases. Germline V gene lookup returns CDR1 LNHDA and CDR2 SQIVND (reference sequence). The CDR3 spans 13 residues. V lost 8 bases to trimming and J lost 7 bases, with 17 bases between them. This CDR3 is CASRGGPRTGYTF. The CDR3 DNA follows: TGTGCCAGTCGGGGGGGACCCCGGACTGGCTACACCTTC.

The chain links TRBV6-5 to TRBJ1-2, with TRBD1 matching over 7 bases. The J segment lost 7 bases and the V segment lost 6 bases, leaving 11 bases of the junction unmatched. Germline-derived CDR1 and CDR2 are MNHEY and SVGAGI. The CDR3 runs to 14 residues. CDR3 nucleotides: TGTGCCAGCAGATCCACAGGGGTTAGTTTTGGCTACACCTTC. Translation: CASRSTGVSFGYTF.

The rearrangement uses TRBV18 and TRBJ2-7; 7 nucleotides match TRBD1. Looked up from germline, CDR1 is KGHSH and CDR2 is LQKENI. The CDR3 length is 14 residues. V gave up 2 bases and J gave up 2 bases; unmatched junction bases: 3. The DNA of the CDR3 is TGTGCCAGCTCACCAACAACAGGGGCCTACGAGCAGTACTTC. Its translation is CASSPTTGAYEQYF.

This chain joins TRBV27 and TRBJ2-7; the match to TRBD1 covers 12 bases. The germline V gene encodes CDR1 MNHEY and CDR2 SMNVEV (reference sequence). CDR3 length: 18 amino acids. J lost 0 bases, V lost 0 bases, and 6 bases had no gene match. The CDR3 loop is CASSLSIGTGGASYEQYF. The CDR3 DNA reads TGTGCCAGCAGTTTATCGATCGGGACAGGGGGCGCCTCCTACGAGCAGTACTTC.